This TCR beta chain was retrieved from a study of metastatic and nonmetastatic thyroid tumors. In the study overall: Repertoire comparisons spanned blood and tumor or nodule tissue from malignant and benign thyroid patients.

Not a single patient had been given any form of treatment at any point before undergoing thyroid surgery. Germline V gene data show CDR1 as GTSNPN and CDR2 as SVGIG (reference sequence). The CDR3 contains 14 residues. The V gene end was trimmed by 2 bases and the J gene end by 4 bases; junction bases not matched to a gene: 6. TCRdb called clones again from the PCR reads with MiXCR. The table includes 35,000 to 40,000 clones, around 28% detected once. This clone was seen at least ten times. This clonotype originated in a male donor with papillary thyroid cancer or a benign thyroid nodule (not recorded which). Some clones in this sample may be carry-over from other donors' samples. The chain links TRBV30 to TRBJ2-7, with 9 positions matching TRBD1. The specimen sequenced was blood. For the CDR3, the DNA is TGTGCCTGGAGTCTGACAGGGGGTCCGTACGAGCAGTACTTC. Translation: CAWSLTGGPYEQYF.